The 22 T cell receptor beta chains given below trace back to one sample, sequenced in a study of low-dose radiotherapy and immunotherapy resistance in tumors. TRAV- and TRBV-specific primers primed first-strand cDNA, covering alpha and beta chains. PCR amplification of the TCRs was performed with Phusion for 20 to 25 PCR cycles, and it relied on a constant-region primer together with a V-primer adapter. In TCRdb, the reads were re-called with MiXCR into one record per CDR3 protein. The sample contains 8,500 to 14,000 distinct CDR3 sequences, 65% of which appear only once. Receptor source: a human donor with advanced metastatic prostate, ovarian, gallbladder or colorectal cancer (not recorded which). This table probably holds off-target reads from a library built for another chain.

The chain employs TRBV7-2 and TRBJ1-2; 9 nucleotides agree with TRBD1. The CDR3 sequence is 14 residues long. CDR1 and CDR2 (germline): SGHTA, FQGNSA. The V gene end was trimmed by 3 bases and the J gene end by 5 bases; junction bases not matched to a gene: 4. In DNA form, the CDR3 reads TGTGCCAGCAGCTTGGGGACAGGGAAGTATGGCTACACCTTC. It specifies CASSLGTGKYGYTF.

This clonotype was observed a handful of times. The chain combines TRBV19 with TRBJ2-1, with 11 positions matching TRBD2. Losses at the gene ends were 2 bases for V and 6 bases for J; bases not matched to a gene: 6. There are 16 residues in the CDR3. Germline assignment: CDR1 LNHDA and CDR2 SQIVND (reference sequence). The CDR3 is CASSITGTSGLNEQFF. CDR3 DNA: TGTGCCAGTAGTATAACGGGGACTAGCGGACTCAATGAGCAGTTCTTC.

V gene TRBV28 combines with J gene TRBJ2-7; tentatively, D is TRBD1 or TRBD2 (8 bases each). The V end lost 4 bases, the J end lost 4 bases, and 20 bases lay between the germline ends. Germline V gene lookup returns CDR1 MDHEN and CDR2 SYDVKM. This CDR3 comprises 16 residues. The chain's CDR3 is CASSSPLGRDRYEQYF. DNA for the CDR3: TGTGCCAGCAGTTCCCCTCTCGGGAGGGACAGGTACGAGCAGTACTTC.

In this sample, this clonotype turned up a few times. This chain links TRBV20-1 with TRBJ2-1; 9 positions agree with TRBD2. Germline V gene sequence: CDR1 DFQATT, CDR2 SNEGSKA (reference sequence). J gave up 9 bases and V 5 bases, and 2 bases lay outside the gene matches. CDR3 length: 11 amino acids. The CDR3 sequence is CSAGTSFEQFF. CDR3 sequence (DNA): TGCAGTGCTGGGACTAGCTTTGAGCAGTTCTTC.

The chain has TRBV28 and TRBJ2-7; D may be TRBD1 (6 bases). Germline CDR1 MDHEN, CDR2 SYDVKM. The length of the CDR3 is 13 residues. Trimming took 2 bases from V and 5 from J, leaving 10 bases between them. Here the CDR3 DNA reads TGTGCCAGCAGTTTAAGGCCAGGGGACGAGCAGTACTTC. Amino acid sequence: CASSLRPGDEQYF.

This clonotype was found once. The V call is TRBV27, the J call TRBJ2-3, with 12 bases fitting TRBD2. After removal of 6 bases from V and 6 bases from J, the junction contained 19 bases not matched to a gene. This CDR3 comprises 19 residues. CDR1 MNHEY and CDR2 SMNVEV come from the germline V gene (reference sequence). The CDR3 is CASSRRLAGVGNDWDTQYF. CDR3 nucleotides: TGTGCCAGCAGCCGCCGACTAGCGGGAGTTGGTAACGACTGGGATACGCAGTATTTT.

This chain connects TRBV6-5 to TRBJ1-5; TRBD1 aligns across 7 bases. The CDR3 extends over 14 amino acids. Trimming took 2 bases from V and 2 from J; bases not matched to a gene: 0. Germline V gene sequence: CDR1 MNHEY, CDR2 SVGAGI. The CDR3 region has the DNA TGTGCCAGCAGTTACGGACAGGGCAATCAGCCCCAGCATTTT. Translated: CASSYGQGNQPQHF.

The CDR3 reads CASTPGLKGPYNEQFF. CDR3 DNA: TGTGCCAGCACCCCCGGTCTGAAGGGTCCCTACAATGAGCAGTTCTTC. This sequence joins TRBV28 and TRBJ2-1; no clear D. V lost 7 bases and J lost 2, with 18 bases in between. CDR3 length: 16 amino acids. Per germline, CDR1 MDHEN and CDR2 SYDVKM.

This rearrangement joins TRBV28 to TRBJ2-7, with D uncertain. CDR3 length equals 14 residues. Looked up from germline, CDR1 is MDHEN and CDR2 is SYDVKM. Trimming removed 1 base at V and 3 bases at J, with 10 bases between. CDR3 region: CASSLLGKGYEQYF. CDR3 DNA: TGTGCCAGCAGTTTATTAGGGAAAGGCTACGAGCAGTACTTC.

This chain links TRBV4-2 with TRBJ1-1; 9 bases are shared with TRBD1. V gave up 3 bases and J gave up 1 base; unmatched junction bases: 3. CDR1 is LGHNA and CDR2 is YNFKEQ in the germline V gene. The CDR3 loop spans 15 amino acids. CDR3 in amino acids: CASSHSDRGNTEAFF. The DNA of the CDR3 is TGTGCCAGCAGCCATTCGGACAGGGGGAACACTGAAGCTTTCTTT.

This chain joins TRBV7-3 and TRBJ2-7; D call uncertain. Trimming stripped 2 bases from V and 3 bases from J, with 14 bases between. CDR3 length: 15 amino acids. CDR1 SGHTA and CDR2 FQGTGA come from the germline V gene. The chain's CDR3 is CASSLYSARYYEQYF. The CDR3 nucleotides read TGTGCCAGCAGCTTATATTCGGCCAGATACTACGAGCAGTACTTC.

The CDR3 sequence: CSVDRGGETQYF. The CDR3 DNA reads TGCAGCGTTGACAGGGGCGGGGAGACCCAGTACTTC. V gene TRBV29-1 combines with J gene TRBJ2-5, with D maybe TRBD1 (6 bases). In germline, CDR1 is SQVTM, CDR2 ANQGSEA. The V gene lost 3 bases and the J gene lost 5 bases, with 10 bases spanning the gap. This CDR3 spans 12 amino acids.

This sequence joins TRBV5-1 and TRBJ1-2, with a possible D match to TRBD1 (6 bases). Germline lookup yields CDR1 SGHRS and CDR2 YFSETQ. The CDR3 runs 13 residues. Trimming removed 4 bases from V and 3 bases from J, with 10 bases in between. CDR3 nucleotide sequence: TGCGCCAGCAGCGCACAGGGCGACTATGGCTACACCTTC. Translating gives CASSAQGDYGYTF.

The chain joins TRBV15 to TRBJ2-4; D tentatively reads TRBD1 or TRBD2 (5 bases each). The CDR3 loop spans 13 amino acids. V was cut by 3 bases and J by 9 bases, with 12 bases left in between. CDR1 and CDR2 from the germline V gene are LNHNV and YYDKDF (reference sequence). CDR3 in amino acids: CATSSGRGVIQYF. DNA of the CDR3: TGTGCCACCAGCAGTGGCCGGGGCGTCATTCAGTACTTC.

The gene calls are TRBV5-5 and TRBJ1-1, with 8 bases aligning to TRBD1. V shed 3 bases and J 3 bases; nucleotides not matched to a gene: 7. Germline CDR1 SGHKS, CDR2 YYEKEE (reference sequence). CDR3 length: 15 residues. The CDR3 reads CASSYGQGLDTEAFF. Written as DNA, the CDR3 is TGTGCCAGCAGCTACGGACAGGGATTGGACACTGAAGCTTTCTTT.

V usage is TRBV11-3 and J usage is TRBJ2-1, with D unresolved. The ends were cut back, 7 bases at V and 7 bases at J, with 29 bases in the middle. CDR1 is SGHNT, CDR2 YENEEA, per germline. This CDR3 contains 18 residues. CDR3 sequence: CASNPRSYSNTPANEQFF. In DNA, the CDR3 is TGTGCCAGCAACCCAAGGTCGTATTCGAACACACCCGCGAATGAGCAGTTCTTC. Supplemented by reference TRBV11-3 and TRBJ2-1, the full variable domain reads EAGVVQSPRYKIIEKKQPVAFWCNPISGHNTLYWYLQNLGQGPELLIRYENEEAVDDSQLPKDRFSAERLKGVDSTLKIQPAELGDSAVYLCASNPRSYSNTPANEQFFGPGTRLTVL.

This rearrangement joins TRBV30 to TRBJ1-1; perhaps TRBD1 as D (5 bases). The CDR3 runs to 13 residues. The germline V gene encodes CDR1 GTSNPN and CDR2 SVGIG (reference sequence). V was shortened by 0 bases and J by 1 base, with 6 bases between the two germline ends. CDR3 in amino acids: CAWSVQGNTEAFF. CDR3 in DNA: TGTGCCTGGAGTGTTCAGGGGAACACTGAAGCTTTCTTT.

As DNA, the CDR3 is TGCAGTGCTACACTAGCGGGAGCCTACAATGAGCAGTTCTTC. Its protein product is CSATLAGAYNEQFF. This chain uses TRBV20-1 with TRBJ2-1; 11 bases are shared with TRBD2. The V and J ends lost 4 bases and 2 bases, in that order; junction bases with no gene match: 1. The CDR3 runs to 14 residues. Germline V CDR1 and CDR2: DFQATT, SNEGSKA (reference sequence).

This chain uses TRBV4-3 with TRBJ1-4; the D is unclear. This CDR3 contains 13 residues. CDR1 and CDR2 from the germline V gene are LGHNA and YSLEER. Trimming removed 1 base at V and 8 bases at J, with 8 bases between. CDR3 bases: TGCGCCAGCAGCCAAGGGGTTGCCGAAAAACTGTTTTTT. This gives the protein CASSQGVAEKLFF.

The chain carries TRBV2 and TRBJ2-5; D may be TRBD2 (5 bases). Looked up from germline, CDR1 is SNHLY and CDR2 is FYNNEI. Trimming removed 2 bases from V and 4 bases from J, with 17 bases in between. The CDR3 sequence is 16 residues long. The CDR3 is CASSERVAWVSETQYF. The DNA for the CDR3 is TGTGCCAGCAGTGAACGGGTAGCGTGGGTCTCAGAGACCCAGTACTTC.

This clonotype was recorded only once. The chain uses TRBV11-2 and TRBJ2-1; D ambiguous. Per the germline V gene, CDR1 is SGHAT and CDR2 is FQNNGV. This CDR3 is built from 13 residues. V was shortened by 0 bases and J by 6 bases, with 6 bases between the two germline ends. The CDR3 protein is CASSLDVSNEQFF. The CDR3 bases are TGTGCCAGCAGCTTAGACGTAAGCAATGAGCAGTTCTTC.

The chain combines TRBV7-9 with TRBJ1-1, with TRBD1 as a possible D gene (6 bases). Germline V gene sequence: CDR1 SEHNR, CDR2 FQNEAQ (reference sequence). V gave up 5 bases and J gave up 3 bases, with 25 bases separating them. The CDR3 consists of 18 residues. The CDR3 DNA sequence: TGTGCCAGCAGCCCAAGGCTGGGAGGGGGGGCGCGGGACACTGAAGCTTTCTTT. Protein: CASSPRLGGGARDTEAFF. Variable domain in full (rest from reference TRBV7-9 and TRBJ1-1): DTGVSQNPRHKITKRGQNVTFRCDPISEHNRLYWYRQTLGQGPEFLTYFQNEAQLEKSRLLSDRFSAERPKGSFSTLEIQRTEQGDSAMYLCASSPRLGGGARDTEAFFGQGTRLTVV.